The clone carrying this T cell receptor beta chain has a handful of counts. Its antigen is not identified. TCRdb re-called the 5' RACE reads with MiXCR, one entry per CDR3 protein. The sample has around 250,000 distinct CDR3 sequences; approximately 11% are singletons. The data originate from a study of identical twins. Study outcomes and limitations: There is a chance that invariant MAIT and iNKT cells partially muddied zero-insertion analyses. Cord blood's abundant beta clonotypes had fewer insertions, unlike memory repertoires.

There are 13 residues in the CDR3. The V end was cut by 2 bases, the J end by 4 bases, with 8 bases between. CDR1 MDHEN and CDR2 SYDVKM come from the germline V gene. These data were likewise used in another study, on yellow fever vaccine responses in identical twins. Turning to that study: As reported, the vaccine T cell response of twins seemed partly convergent and partly personalized.

Source material: memory (CD45RO+) T cells sorted from blood. The chain uses TRBV28 and TRBJ1-1; D unclear. The TCR was taken from a woman between 18 and 29 years old in good health. The CDR3 is CASSLIKGTEAFF. The CDR3 DNA follows: TGTGCCAGCAGTTTAATTAAGGGCACTGAAGCTTTCTTT.